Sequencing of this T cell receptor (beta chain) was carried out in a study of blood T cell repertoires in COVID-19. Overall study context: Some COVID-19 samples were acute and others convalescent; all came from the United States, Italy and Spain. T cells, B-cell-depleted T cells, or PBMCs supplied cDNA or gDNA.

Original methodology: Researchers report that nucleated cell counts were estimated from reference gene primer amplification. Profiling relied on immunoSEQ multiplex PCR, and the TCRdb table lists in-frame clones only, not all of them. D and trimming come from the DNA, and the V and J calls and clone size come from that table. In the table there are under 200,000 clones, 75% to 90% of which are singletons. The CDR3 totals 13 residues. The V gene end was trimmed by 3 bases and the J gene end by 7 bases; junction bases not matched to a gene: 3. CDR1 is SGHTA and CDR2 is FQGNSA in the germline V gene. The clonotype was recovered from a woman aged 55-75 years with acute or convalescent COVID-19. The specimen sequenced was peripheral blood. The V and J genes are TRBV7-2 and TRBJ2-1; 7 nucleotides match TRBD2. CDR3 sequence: CASSFLGGNEQFF. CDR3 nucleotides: TGTGCCAGCAGCTTTCTGGGGGGGAATGAGCAGTTCTTC.